Listed below are T cell receptor beta chains from one sample, sequenced in a study of shared clonotypes between healthy human individuals. Profiled with immunoSEQ multiplex PCR; TCRdb holds only in-frame clones, not every one. The sample has fewer than 3 million clones; around 90% are singletons. Sample: naive CD4+ T cells from PBMCs. Receptors were obtained from a man in his late teens or twenties in good health. Some clones in this sample may be carry-over from other donors' samples. Both conserved end residues are part of each CDR3. Each record gives: clone size, D gene, V gene, J gene, CDR3 DNA, CDR3 protein. A D gene is named only where the DNA matches it firmly. Size is stated for part of the rows, as once, few or many counts, or as a class when the clone is expanded.

>-|-|TRBV7-9|TRBJ1-2
TGTGCCAGCAGCACCCGAACCGGACAAGGGCCTGACACCTTC
CASSTRTGQGPDTF
>-|-|TRBV7-3|TRBJ2-3
TGTGCCAGCAGCTTAAAAGGCACCACAGATACGCAGTATTTT
CASSLKGTTDTQYF
>once|-|TRBV7-6|TRBJ1-1
TGTGCCAGCAGGGACGGGGCAGCAAGAACTGAAGCTTTCTTT
CASRDGAARTEAFF
>once|-|TRBV27|TRBJ1-5
TGTGCCAGCGGATGGGGGACGGCGGGGAATCAGCCCCAGCATTTT
CASGWGTAGNQPQHF
>-|-|TRBV27|TRBJ2-1
TGTGCCAGCAGTTTATCGAGAAATGAGCAGTTCTTC
CASSLSRNEQFF
>-|TRBD1|TRBV7-2|TRBJ1-2
TGTGCCAGCAGCCGGTCGGGGACAGGCCCCTTCGTCTATGGCTACACCTTC
CASSRSGTGPFVYGYTF
>-|-|TRBV7-8|TRBJ1-5
TGTGCCAGCAGCCTCTTAACGTGGGGAAGCAATCAGCCCCAGCATTTT
CASSLLTWGSNQPQHF
>-|-|TRBV30|TRBJ2-5
TGTGCCTGGAGTGCCTGGTCGAAGACCCAGTACTTC
CAWSAWSKTQYF
>-|TRBD2|TRBV25-1|TRBJ2-1
TGTGCCAGCAGTAAGACTAGCGGGATAAGGGATGAGCAGTTCTTC
CASSKTSGIRDEQFF
>-|TRBD1|TRBV11-2|TRBJ2-5
TGTGCCAGCAGCCCGGGGACAGGGACGGGAGAGACCCAGTACTTC
CASSPGTGTGETQYF
>-|-|TRBV5-4|TRBJ2-7
TGTGCCAGCAGCTTGGCGTTGGGCTCTTCCTACGAGCAGTACTTC
CASSLALGSSYEQYF
>-|-|TRBV7-2|TRBJ2-7
TGTGCCAGCAGGGGGAGCTCCTACGAGCAGTACTTC
CASRGSSYEQYF
>-|TRBD1|TRBV5-1|TRBJ2-7
TGCGCCAGCAGCCCCACAGGGGACCGGTACGAGCAGTACTTC
CASSPTGDRYEQYF
>-|-|TRBV7-9|TRBJ1-1
TGTGCCAGCAGCGGGCTCGGGACGGGGAACACTGAAGCTTTCTTT
CASSGLGTGNTEAFF
>-|TRBD1|TRBV27|TRBJ2-7
TGTGCCAGCACCCGAGCCCAGGGGGTAGGCTCCTACGAGCAGTACTTC
CASTRAQGVGSYEQYF
>-|-|TRBV2|TRBJ1-1
TGTGCCAGCAGTGAAGGGACCCACACTGAAGCTTTCTTT
CASSEGTHTEAFF
>-|-|TRBV2|TRBJ2-2
TGTGCCAGCAGTGAAGAGGGGGCCGGGGAGCTGTTTTTT
CASSEEGAGELFF
>-|TRBD2|TRBV28|TRBJ2-3
TGTGCCAGCAGTTTCCCGAGACGGACTAGCGGGAGTAGCACAGATACGCAGTATTTT
CASSFPRRTSGSSTDTQYF
>once|-|TRBV6-1|TRBJ1-2
TGTGCCAGCAGTGAAGTTTGGTATGGCTACACCTTC
CASSEVWYGYTF
>-|-|TRBV5-1|TRBJ2-2
TGCGCCAGCTGGGGGGACACCTTCACCGGGGAGCTGTTTTTT
CASWGDTFTGELFF
>few|-|TRBV30|TRBJ1-2
TGTGCCTGGAGTCCCCTCCTGACTCCTAACTATGGCTACACCTTC
CAWSPLLTPNYGYTF
>-|-|TRBV7-2|TRBJ1-5
TGTGCCAGCAGCGGCCGACAGAATAGCAATCAGCCCCAGCATTTT
CASSGRQNSNQPQHF
>-|-|TRBV7-8|TRBJ2-1
TGTGCCAGCAGCTTAGGTGGCCATTACAATGAGCAGTTCTTC
CASSLGGHYNEQFF
>-|-|TRBV18|TRBJ1-4
TGTGCCAGCTCATCCGGTACCGGCCGCGCTGAAAAACTGTTTTTT
CASSSGTGRAEKLFF
>-|TRBD1|TRBV6-5|TRBJ1-2
TGTGCCAGCAGTTACTCCCAAGGGGGCTTATTTGGCTACACCTTC
CASSYSQGGLFGYTF
>-|TRBD1|TRBV19|TRBJ2-5
TGTGCCACCAGGACAGGGGGTGTGGAGACCCAGTACTTC
CATRTGGVETQYF
>-|-|TRBV28|TRBJ1-1
TGTGCCAGCAGTGGACCTGGGCAAGGCACTGAAGCTTTCTTT
CASSGPGQGTEAFF
>once|-|TRBV6-5|TRBJ1-2
TGTGCCAGCAGTTACTGGGGCCAGGAACAGTATGGCTACACCTTC
CASSYWGQEQYGYTF
>-|TRBD2|TRBV7-9|TRBJ2-7
TGTGCCAGCAGCTTAAGAGGGGAGGGCAGACACGAGCAGTACTTC
CASSLRGEGRHEQYF
>few|TRBD1|TRBV28|TRBJ1-2
TGTGCCAGCAGTTACAGGGGCTATGGCTACACCTTC
CASSYRGYGYTF
>-|TRBD1|TRBV19|TRBJ2-7
TGTGCCAGCGGCCCACCGGGACAGTCCGCCTACGAGCAGTACTTC
CASGPPGQSAYEQYF
>-|TRBD2|TRBV28|TRBJ2-7
TGTGCCAGCAAATGGACTAGTGGATCCTACGAGCAGTACTTC
CASKWTSGSYEQYF
>few|-|TRBV25-1|TRBJ1-2
TGTGCCAGCAGTACACAGGGTAACTATGGCTACACCTTC
CASSTQGNYGYTF
>-|-|TRBV18|TRBJ2-7
TGTGCCAGCTCCGACGGACCCTACGAGCAGTACTTC
CASSDGPYEQYF
>-|-|TRBV7-9|TRBJ2-5
TGTGCCAGCAGCCCAGGCTTCGTACGCTTGGAGCAGTACTTC
CASSPGFVRLEQYF
>-|TRBD2|TRBV4-1|TRBJ2-3
TGCGCCAGCAGCCAAGTAGATTTGGGACTATCGTATGATACGCAGTATTTT
CASSQVDLGLSYDTQYF
>-|TRBD1|TRBV5-1|TRBJ2-7
TGCGCCAGCAGCCCGGGGACAGCGCAGGCCTACGAGCAGTACTTC
CASSPGTAQAYEQYF
>-|-|TRBV4-2|TRBJ1-3
TGTGCCAGCAGCCAAGGGGCACAGGGTATCTTCGGAAACACCATATATTTT
CASSQGAQGIFGNTIYF
>-|-|TRBV10-3|TRBJ2-1
TGTGCCACTGGACTCCTCGCCTCCTACAATGAGCAGTTCTTC
CATGLLASYNEQFF
>once|TRBD1|TRBV28|TRBJ1-1
TGTGCCAGCAGTCTCACCCCCCGGGACAGGGGGGCTTTCTTT
CASSLTPRDRGAFF
>-|TRBD1|TRBV27|TRBJ1-2
TGTGCCAGCGCCGGTGCAGGGGGAGGCTACACCTTC
CASAGAGGGYTF
>-|TRBD1|TRBV5-1|TRBJ1-2
TGCGCCAGCAGCCAAGGGACAGCCGGCTATGGCTACACCTTC
CASSQGTAGYGYTF
>-|-|TRBV5-5|TRBJ1-4
TGTGCCAGCAGCTTCCTACCCAAACGAGGACACTGGGATAATGAAAAACTGTTTTTT
CASSFLPKRGHWDNEKLFF
>-|-|TRBV18|TRBJ2-7
TGTGCCAGCTCGCCGGGCTCCTACGAGCAGTACTTC
CASSPGSYEQYF
>-|-|TRBV10-1|TRBJ2-1
TGCGCCAGCGGTCTTAGGCGGGAAGGCTACAATGAGCAGTTCTTC
CASGLRREGYNEQFF